The 8 T cell receptor beta chains reported below all come from one sample, sequenced in a study of T cell responses to AZD1222 COVID-19 vaccine. The table came from immunoSEQ multiplex PCR; TCRdb's copy has only in-frame clones and leaves some out. This sample yields about 89,000 clones, of which 70% to 90% are seen a single time; just over 5.5% belongs to the top ten. The specimen comprised peripheral blood, sampled 28 days after the second AZD1222 dose. The receptors originated from an adult who received the AZD1222 COVID-19 vaccine.

This chain connects TRBV30 to TRBJ1-1; no clear D gene. Trimming pared 4 bases from V and 1 base from J, leaving 7 bases between. The CDR3 length is 12 residues. Germline CDR1 and CDR2: GTSNPN and SVGIG (reference sequence). The CDR3 DNA is TGTGCCTGGACCAGAAAGAACACTGAAGCTTTCTTT. This sequence encodes CAWTRKNTEAFF.

The gene calls are TRBV21-1 and TRBJ2-5; the D call of TRBD1 is as the table states it, not checked on the DNA. TRBV21-1 is tagged as a pseudogene. The CDR3 consists of 17 residues. The CDR3 sequence: CASNQYIPDREGETQYF. The CDR3 nucleotides read TGTGCCAGCAACCAATATATACCGGACAGGGAGGGAGAGACCCAGTACTTC.

The CDR3 coding sequence is TGTGCCACCAGTGAACCAATACCGCCTCCAGGGTATCATTCTGAAGGGACAGGAGCTTTCTTT. Translated, it gives CATSEPIPPPGYHSEGTGAFF. The chain uses TRBV24-1 and TRBJ1-1, with 8 bases aligning to TRBD1. Germline trimming cut 4 bases from V and 10 bases from J; bases unmatched to any gene: 31. Per the germline V gene, CDR1 is KGHDR and CDR2 is SFDVKD. This CDR3 region has 21 residues.

This chain joins TRBV7-9 and TRBJ2-1; D possibly matches TRBD1 or TRBD2 (7 bases each). Trimming removed 0 bases at V and 9 bases at J, with 21 bases between. The CDR3 has 17 residues. Germline values: CDR1 SEHNR, CDR2 FQNEAQ (reference sequence). In DNA, the CDR3 is TGTGCCAGCAGCTTAGCCCCGGGGGGTTGGGACAGCAGTGAGCAGTTCTTC. Its protein product is CASSLAPGGWDSSEQFF.

This chain uses TRBV10-3 with TRBJ2-1, with 9 bases identical to TRBD1. Looked up from germline, CDR1 is ENHRY and CDR2 is SYGVKD. The CDR3 has 15 residues. V shed 4 bases and J 6 bases; nucleotides not matched to a gene: 7. For the CDR3, the DNA is TGTGCCATCAGTGGGGGACAGGGAAGTCTCAATGAGCAGTTCTTC. Amino acids: CAISGGQGSLNEQFF.

The chain has TRBV5-8 and TRBJ1-1; D is possibly TRBD1 (5 bases). The CDR3 consists of 14 residues. V lost 2 bases to trimming and J lost 0 bases, with 8 bases between them. Per the germline V gene, CDR1 is SGHTS and CDR2 is YDEGEE. The CDR3 loop is CASSLGVLNTEAFF. Here the CDR3 DNA reads TGTGCCAGCAGCTTAGGGGTGTTGAACACTGAAGCTTTCTTT. The entire variable domain, with the rest obtained from reference TRBV5-8 and TRBJ1-1, is as follows: EAGVTQSPTHLIKTRGQQATLRCSPISGHTSVYWYQQALGLGLQFLLWYDEGEERNRGNFPPRFSGRQFPNYSSELNVNALELEDSALYLCASSLGVLNTEAFFGQGTRLTVV.

V usage is TRBV27 and J usage is TRBJ2-7; D ambiguous. This CDR3 contains 14 residues. Germline CDR1 and CDR2: MNHEY and SMNVEV (reference sequence). Between the trimmed V and J ends, which lost 6 bases and 0 bases, there was a span of 12 bases. Here the CDR3 reads CASRVSSNSYEQYF. The CDR3 DNA sequence: TGTGCCAGCAGGGTCTCGAGTAACTCCTACGAGCAGTACTTC.

The chain joins TRBV4-2 to TRBJ1-1; 7 bases map to TRBD1. With V trimmed by 1 base and J by 7 bases, 9 bases remained unmatched. The CDR3 contains 15 residues. Germline V lookup: CDR1 LGHNA, CDR2 YNFKEQ. The CDR3 sequence: CASSQGQGGLNEAFF. CDR3 DNA sequence: TGTGCCAGCAGCCAAGGACAGGGAGGGTTAAATGAAGCTTTCTTT.